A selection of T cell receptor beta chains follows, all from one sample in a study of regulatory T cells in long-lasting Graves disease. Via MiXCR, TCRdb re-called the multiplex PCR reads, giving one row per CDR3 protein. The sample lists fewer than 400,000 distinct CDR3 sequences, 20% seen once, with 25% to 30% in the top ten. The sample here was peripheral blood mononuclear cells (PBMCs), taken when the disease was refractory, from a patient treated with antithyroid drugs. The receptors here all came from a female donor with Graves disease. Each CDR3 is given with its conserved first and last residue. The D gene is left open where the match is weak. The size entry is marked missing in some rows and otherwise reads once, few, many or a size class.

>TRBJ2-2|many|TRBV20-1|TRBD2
TGCAGTGCTCCCAAGGCGGGAGGGAGGACCGGGGAGCTGTTTTTT
CSAPKAGGRTGELFF
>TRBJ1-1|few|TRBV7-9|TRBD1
TGTGCCAGCAGCTTGGACAGGGTCGTTGGGACTGAAGCTTTCTTT
CASSLDRVVGTEAFF
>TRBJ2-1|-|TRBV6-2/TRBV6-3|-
TGTGCCAGCAGTGACACCGTCTACAATGAGCAGTTCTTC
CASSDTVYNEQFF
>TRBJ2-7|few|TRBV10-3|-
TGTGCCATCAGTGTCCTAAAGGAACCCTACGAGCAGTACTTC
CAISVLKEPYEQYF
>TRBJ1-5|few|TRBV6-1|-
TGTGCCAGCAGTCCCCTTGGGGGCAGGGTAAGCAATCAGCCCCAGCATTTT
CASSPLGGRVSNQPQHF
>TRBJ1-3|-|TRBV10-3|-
TGTGCCATCAATCCGGGGTGGGACTCTGGAAACACCATATATTTT
CAINPGWDSGNTIYF
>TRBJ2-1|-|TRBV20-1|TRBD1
TGCAGTGCTAGCGCCGGGACAGGGGGCAATGAGCAGTTCTTC
CSASAGTGGNEQFF
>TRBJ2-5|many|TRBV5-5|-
TGTGCCAGCAGCTTGGATGGTGCGGGGAGAGAGACCCAGTACTTC
CASSLDGAGRETQYF
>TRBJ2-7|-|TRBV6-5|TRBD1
TGTGCCAGCAGTTACGGGGGACAGGGGGCCGAGCAGTACTTC
CASSYGGQGAEQYF
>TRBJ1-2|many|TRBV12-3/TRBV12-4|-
TGTGCCAGCAGTTCACAAGTGGGGGGCTACACCTTC
CASSSQVGGYTF
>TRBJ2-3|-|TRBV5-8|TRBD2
TGTGCCAGCAGTTTTAGCGGGGGGCTATTCACAGATACGCAGTATTTT
CASSFSGGLFTDTQYF
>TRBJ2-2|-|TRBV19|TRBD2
TGTGCCAGCCAGCGGGACTCCTACACCGGGGAGCTGTTTTTT
CASQRDSYTGELFF
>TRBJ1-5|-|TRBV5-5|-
TGTGCCAGCAGCTTGGCTGGTTTCCTCCGGGAGGGTCAGCCCCAGCATTTT
CASSLAGFLREGQPQHF
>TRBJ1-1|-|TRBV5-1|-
TGCGCCAGCAGCTTGGGGCCGGCGGCAGAGAGCACTGAAGCTTTCTTT
CASSLGPAAESTEAFF
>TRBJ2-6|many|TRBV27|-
TGTGCCAGCAGTTCCCGTAGGGGTGCTGGGGCCAACGTCCTGACTTTC
CASSSRRGAGANVLTF
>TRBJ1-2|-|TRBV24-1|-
TGTGCCACCAGTGACTCCACCCTTTGGGCTAGTGGCTACACCTTC
CATSDSTLWASGYTF
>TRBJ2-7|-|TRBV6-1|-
TGTGCCAGCAGTGACGCGTGGGGCTCCTACGAGCAGTACTTC
CASSDAWGSYEQYF
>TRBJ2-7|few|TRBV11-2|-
TGTGCCAGCAGCTTAGGGGGGCCGACGCCAACGGGCGAGCAGCACTTC
CASSLGGPTPTGEQHF
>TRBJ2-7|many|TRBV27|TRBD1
TGTGCCAGCAGTCCAGGACAGGGGACATGGGAGCAGTACTTC
CASSPGQGTWEQYF
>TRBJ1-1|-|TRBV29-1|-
TGCAGCGTTGAGAGGCCGAGGGGAACTACTGAAGCTTTCTTT
CSVERPRGTTEAFF
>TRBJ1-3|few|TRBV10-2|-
TGCGCCAGCAGTGAGAACGGAGGTGTGGGAAACACCATATATTTT
CASSENGGVGNTIYF
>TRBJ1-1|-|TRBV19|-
TGTGCCAGTAGTAAGACAGCGATCATGAACACTGAAGCTTTCTTT
CASSKTAIMNTEAFF
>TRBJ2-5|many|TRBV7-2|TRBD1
TGTGCCAGCAGCTCCACAGGGGTGGGGGAGACCCAGTACTTC
CASSSTGVGETQYF
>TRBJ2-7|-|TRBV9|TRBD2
TGTGCCAGCAGCCCTACTAGCGGGGGTCGGTACGAGCAGTACTTC
CASSPTSGGRYEQYF
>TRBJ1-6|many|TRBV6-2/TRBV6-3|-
TGTGCCAGCAGTTACTCGAGTTCCGTTTTTAATTCACCCCTCCACTTT
CASSYSSSVFNSPLHF
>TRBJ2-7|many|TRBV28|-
TGTGCCAGCAGCCCTCAAAGGGGTCGATTGGGGCAGTACTTC
CASSPQRGRLGQYF
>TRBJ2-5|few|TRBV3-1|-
TGTGCCAGCAGCCAGGGTAGGGGGTACCAAGAGACCCAGTACTTC
CASSQGRGYQETQYF
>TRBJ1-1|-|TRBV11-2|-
TGTGCCAGCAGTCCCACAGGGTTAGTCACTGAAGCTTTCTTT
CASSPTGLVTEAFF
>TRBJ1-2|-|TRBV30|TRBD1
TGTGCCTGGAGCGCGACAGGGAGTAGCTATGGCTACACCTTC
CAWSATGSSYGYTF
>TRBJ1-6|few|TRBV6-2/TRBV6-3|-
TGTGCCAGCAGTTTACGGGCCCCTCATAAGGCTAATTCACCCCTCCACTTT
CASSLRAPHKANSPLHF
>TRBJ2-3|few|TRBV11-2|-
TGTGCCAGCAGCTTAGGGCACACAGATACGCAGTATTTT
CASSLGHTDTQYF